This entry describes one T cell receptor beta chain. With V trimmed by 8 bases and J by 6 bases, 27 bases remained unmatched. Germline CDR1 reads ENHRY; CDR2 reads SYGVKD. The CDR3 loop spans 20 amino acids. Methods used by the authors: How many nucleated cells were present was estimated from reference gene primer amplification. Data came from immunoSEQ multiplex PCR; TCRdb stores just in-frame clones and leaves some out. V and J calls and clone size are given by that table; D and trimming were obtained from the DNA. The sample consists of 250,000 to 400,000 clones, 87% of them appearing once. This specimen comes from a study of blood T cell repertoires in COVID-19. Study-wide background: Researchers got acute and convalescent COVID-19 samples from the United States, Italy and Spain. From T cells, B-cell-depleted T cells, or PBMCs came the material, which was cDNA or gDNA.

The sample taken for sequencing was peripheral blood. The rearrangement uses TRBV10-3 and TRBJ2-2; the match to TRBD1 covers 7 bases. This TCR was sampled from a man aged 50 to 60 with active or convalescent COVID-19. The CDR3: CAISALGTAFSARAAGELFF. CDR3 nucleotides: TGTGCCATCTCGGCGCTTGGGACAGCTTTCAGCGCACGGGCGGCCGGGGAGCTGTTTTTT.